This TCR beta chain came from a study of blood T cell repertoires in COVID-19 (dated by TCRdb to 2018 to 2020). At the level of the whole study: Samples from collaborators originated in the United States, Italy and Spain and spanned both the acute and convalescent phases of COVID-19. The material from the prospective study consisted of cDNA or gDNA derived from T cells, B-cell-depleted T cells, or PBMCs. Subjects who had been exposed to COVID-19, were actively infected with it, or had recovered from it provided the deeply sampled blood TCRbeta repertoires that made up the dataset. The repertoires were made available in a free public database intended to serve as a resource for research on the immune response to SARS-CoV-2. Samples came from the ongoing ImmuneRACE study (first 160 participants) plus 1,254 subjects from 6 global collaborators. Nearly every sample came with metadata listing a de-identified subject ID, COVID-19 status, age in years and sex. Where available, HLA class I and class II types were obtained from metadata supplied by the sample provider rather than from assay-based typing. The paper as a whole reports these results and caveats: The quantity of clinical and demographic metadata differed by source and by participant and was supplied without curation.

TCRbeta CDR3 regions were amplified from genomic DNA using the immunoSEQ Assay, a bias-controlled multiplex PCR. Regarding the original processing steps: The number of nucleated cells in each sample was estimated by amplification of reference gene primers within the assay. To quantify the absolute abundance of each unique TCRbeta CDR3 rearrangement, sequence reads were collapsed and filtered. For each sample, productive Simpson clonality was calculated as the square root of Simpson's diversity index over productive rearrangements. TCRdb took this table from immuneACCESS and kept in-frame rearrangements with V and J called. Such tables lack part of the clones; where checked against another copy, unresolved V genes explain under half of the gap, and the rest is unexplained. V, J and clone size are taken as reported in that table, and D and trimming were inferred from the DNA itself. The sample profile shows some 150,000 clones; 75% to 90% of them were found once. The top ten constitute roughly 15% of the sample.

The CDR3, cysteine through phenylalanine, is 16 amino acids long. The read is trimmed to its CDR3 DNA, 48 bases read in frame from base 1. For CDR1 and CDR2, the germline V gene (reference sequence) lists LNHDA and SQIVND. The V end loses 0 bases and the J end loses 3 bases, and a stretch of 12 bases separates them. Whole blood was collected in K2EDTA tubes by collaborating institutions according to the institutions' own protocols. For TCRbeta analysis, collaborators shipped samples as frozen whole blood, isolated PBMCs, or DNA extracted from either of those sample types. As concerns this clone: The antigen this receptor binds is unknown. There are no base qualities to consult, and no much larger clone falls within one base.

The sequence links TRBV19 to TRBJ2-1; TRBD1 is a possible D gene, resting on 6 matching bases. The specimen was peripheral blood. The origin of this receptor is a woman aged 40 to 50 with acute or convalescent COVID-19. The CDR3 has the sequence CASSIEYGRGYNEQFF. The nucleotides are TGTGCCAGTAGTATAGAATACGGCAGGGGCTACAATGAGCAGTTCTTC.